What follows describes a single T cell receptor (beta chain). There are 15 residues in the CDR3. With 4 bases clipped from V and 6 bases from J, the junction kept 8 bases outside the gene matches. Germline lookup yields CDR1 LGHDT and CDR2 YNNKEL (reference sequence). Residents of 24 US areas, aged roughly 18 to 89 years, made up the participants. The sample is drawn from a study of blood T cell repertoires in COVID-19. In the study overall: Donors of Cohort 3 who recovered were those that had two negative PCRs, clearance, or symptom resolution.

Per the authors' pipeline: For nucleated cells, counts were estimated from reference gene primer amplification. Libraries were prepared by immunoSEQ multiplex PCR; TCRdb keeps only in-frame clonotypes and omits some of them. Clone size and the V and J calls come from that table; the DNA yielded D and trimming. This sample has about 210,000 clones, with 80% to 90% found just once. This clonotype originated in a man aged 30-40 years in a cohort exposed to, infected with or recovered from COVID-19 (not recorded which). The specimen sequenced was PBMCs or T cells enriched from blood (not recorded which). The chain uses TRBV3-1 (or the pseudogene TRBV3-2) and TRBJ1-4, with 7 nucleotides matching TRBD1. The CDR3 sequence is CASSLQSRGDEKLFF. In DNA form, the CDR3 reads TGTGCCAGCAGCCTCCAGTCCAGGGGGGATGAAAAACTGTTTTTT.